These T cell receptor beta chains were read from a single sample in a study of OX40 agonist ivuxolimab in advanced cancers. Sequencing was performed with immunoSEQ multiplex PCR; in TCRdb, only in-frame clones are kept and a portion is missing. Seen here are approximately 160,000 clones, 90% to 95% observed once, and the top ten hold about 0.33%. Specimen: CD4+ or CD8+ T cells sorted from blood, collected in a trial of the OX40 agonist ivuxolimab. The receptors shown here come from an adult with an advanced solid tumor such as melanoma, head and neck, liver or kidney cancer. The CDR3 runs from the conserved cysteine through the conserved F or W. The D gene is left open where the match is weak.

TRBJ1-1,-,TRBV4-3,CASSQTSLNTEAFF
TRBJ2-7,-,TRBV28,CASSPRGDYEQYF
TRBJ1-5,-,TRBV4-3,CASSQDPGHQPQHF
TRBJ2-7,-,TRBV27,CASNPGHPISYEQYF
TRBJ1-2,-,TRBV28,CASLPGDRFNYGYTF
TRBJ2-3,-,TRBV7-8,CASSSSSDTQYF
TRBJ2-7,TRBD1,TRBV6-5,CASSYGQGTYEQYF
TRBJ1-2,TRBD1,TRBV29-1,CSVDGQGRGYTF
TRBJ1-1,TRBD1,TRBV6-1,CASRDRGESTEAFF
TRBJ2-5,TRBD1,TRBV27,CASRARGRLGLTQETQYF
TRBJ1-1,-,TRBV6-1,CASNLGVNTEAFF
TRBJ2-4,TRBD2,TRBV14,CASSPQLAGALAKNIQYF
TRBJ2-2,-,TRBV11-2,CASSLFRMSGNTGELFF
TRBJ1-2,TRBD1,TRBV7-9,CASSLDMGQGNTF
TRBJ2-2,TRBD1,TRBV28,CATRRQGGLRELFF
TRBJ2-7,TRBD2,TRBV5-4,CASSLGSGRNGEQYF
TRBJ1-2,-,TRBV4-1,CASSQDDQDSVPRYGYTF